This T cell receptor (beta chain) was sequenced during a study of T cells in Graves' hyperthyroidism and ophthalmopathy. This clonotype came up many times. Between the trimmed V and J ends, which lost 6 bases and 4 bases, there was a span of 14 bases. CDR1 is MDHEN and CDR2 is SYDVKM in the germline V gene. This CDR3 contains 14 residues. Regions amplified from RNA transcripts were the TCR beta CDR3 regions. HTBI primers drove first-round RT-PCR of the TCR CDR3. TCRdb re-called the multiplex PCR reads through MiXCR, storing one row per CDR3 protein. This sample has around 190,000 distinct CDR3 sequences; less than 20% occur once, and the top ten carry roughly 49%.

The receptor comes from a woman aged 45-59 years with Graves' hyperthyroidism. The sequencing sample was made of blood. V and J are TRBV28 and TRBJ2-3; D is possibly TRBD2 (6 bases). The DNA for the CDR3 is TGTGCCAGCAGAAGACTGGGGGGACCAGATACGCAGTATTTT. This encodes CASRRLGGPDTQYF.